This TCR beta chain was retrieved from a study of cytomegalovirus exposure and HLA in healthy donors. 60 Vbeta and 13 Jbeta primers were used in PCR. Authors' data handling: In a later analysis, roughly 10 million of 60 million to 80 million unique beta chains occurred in at least two donors. Repertoires were generated with immunoSEQ multiplex PCR, while TCRdb's copy carries only in-frame clones and drops some. Clone size and the V and J calls come from that table; the DNA yielded D and trimming. The repertoire holds 35,000 to 45,000 clones, with approximately 78% as singletons. The CDR3 runs 15 residues. Trimming shortened V by 0 bases and J by 2 bases, and 11 bases separated the two germline ends. CDR1 MNHNS and CDR2 SASEGT come from the germline V gene. Whole-study findings and limits: Immune exposure data for these donors was limited to CMV serostatus. Rare TCR sequences dominated, though some public TCRs recurred in many donors. Most subjects' HLA-A and HLA-B alleles were reportedly predicted from TCR beta sequences.

Concerning this clone: Its antigen is as yet unknown.

The TCR was taken from a woman aged 25-40 years in good health and CMV-seronegative. V and J are TRBV6-1 and TRBJ2-7, with D maybe TRBD1 (5 bases). Sample: PBMCs. The CDR3 DNA follows: TGTGCCAGCAGTGAAGCGTCCAGGGCCGCCTACGAGCAGTACTTC. It is translated as CASSEASRAAYEQYF.